This T cell receptor (beta chain) was observed in a study of blood T cells in healthy people across ages. Next came a second PCR, run for about 7 to 11 cycles, which used a sample-barcoded 5' primer along with a J-beta primer mix. TCRdb analysed the 5' RACE reads with MiXCR anew, one entry per CDR3 protein. The table records about 640,000 distinct CDR3 sequences, around 54% of them present only once. The CDR3 spans 15 residues. Germline values: CDR1 MDHEN, CDR2 SYDVKM. With 4 bases removed from V and 3 bases from J, the gap between germline ends came to 16 bases. The sample consisted of blood. This receptor was identified in a man aged 60 to 75 in good health. V usage is TRBV28 and J usage is TRBJ2-7; maybe TRBD2 (6 bases). In DNA, the CDR3 is TGTGCCAGCAGTTCCGCGGGGCTGGTGAGCTACGAGCAGTACTTC. Translated: CASSSAGLVSYEQYF.